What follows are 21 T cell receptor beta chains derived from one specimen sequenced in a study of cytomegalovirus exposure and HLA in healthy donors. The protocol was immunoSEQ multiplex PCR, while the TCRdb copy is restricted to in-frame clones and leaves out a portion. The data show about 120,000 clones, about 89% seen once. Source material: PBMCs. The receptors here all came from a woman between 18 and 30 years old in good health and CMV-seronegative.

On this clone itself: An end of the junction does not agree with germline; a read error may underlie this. The CDR3 region is CATAGDTGDLFF. CDR3 nucleotide sequence: TGCGCCACCGCGGGGGACACCGGGGATCTGTTTTTT. The V gene is TRBV10-2, the J gene TRBJ2-2; a possible D gene is TRBD2 (7 bases). The CDR3 runs 12 residues. Germline V gives CDR1 WSHSY, CDR2 SAAADI.

The CDR3: CASSLGGTPLRETQYF. Written as DNA, the CDR3 is TGTGCCAGCAGCTTAGGTGGGACACCCCTTCGGGAGACCCAGTACTTC. The chain is built from TRBV5-6 and TRBJ2-5; D is perhaps TRBD1 (6 bases). Trimming stripped 2 bases from V and 5 bases from J, with 19 bases between. CDR3 length equals 16 residues. The germline gives CDR1 SGHDT, CDR2 YYEEEE.

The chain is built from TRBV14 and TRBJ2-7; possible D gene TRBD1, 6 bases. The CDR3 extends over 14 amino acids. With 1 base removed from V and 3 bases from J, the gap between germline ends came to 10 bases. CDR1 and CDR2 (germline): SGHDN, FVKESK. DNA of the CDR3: TGTGCCAGCAGCCAAGGTATAGGGGGCTACGAGCAGTACTTC. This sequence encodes CASSQGIGGYEQYF.

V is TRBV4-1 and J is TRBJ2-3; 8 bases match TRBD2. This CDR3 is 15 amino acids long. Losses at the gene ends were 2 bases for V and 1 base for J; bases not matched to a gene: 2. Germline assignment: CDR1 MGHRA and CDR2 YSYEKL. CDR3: CASSQKGLGTDTQYF. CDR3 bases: TGCGCCAGCAGCCAAAAGGGACTAGGCACAGATACGCAGTATTTT.

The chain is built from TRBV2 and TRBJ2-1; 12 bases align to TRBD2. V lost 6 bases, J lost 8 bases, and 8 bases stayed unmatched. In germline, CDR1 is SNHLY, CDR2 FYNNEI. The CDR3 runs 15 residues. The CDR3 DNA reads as TGTGCCAGCAGCCTAGCGGGAGGGGGAATCGATGAGCAGTTCTTC. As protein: CASSLAGGGIDEQFF.

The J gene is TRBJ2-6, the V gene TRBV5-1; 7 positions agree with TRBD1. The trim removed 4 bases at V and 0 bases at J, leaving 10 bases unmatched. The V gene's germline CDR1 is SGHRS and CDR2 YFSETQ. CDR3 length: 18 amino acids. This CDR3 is CASSPRDSAFSGANVLTF. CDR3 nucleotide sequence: TGCGCCAGCAGCCCCCGGGACAGCGCATTCTCTGGGGCCAACGTCCTGACTTTC.

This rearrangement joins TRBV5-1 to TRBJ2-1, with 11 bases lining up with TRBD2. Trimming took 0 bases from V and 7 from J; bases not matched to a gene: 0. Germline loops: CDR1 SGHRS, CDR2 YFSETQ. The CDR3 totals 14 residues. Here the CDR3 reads CASSLGLAGNEQFF. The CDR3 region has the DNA TGCGCCAGCAGCTTGGGACTAGCGGGAAATGAGCAGTTCTTC.

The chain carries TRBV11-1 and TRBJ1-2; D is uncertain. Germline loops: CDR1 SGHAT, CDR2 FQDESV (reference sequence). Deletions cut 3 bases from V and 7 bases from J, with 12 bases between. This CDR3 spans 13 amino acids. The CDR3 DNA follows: TGTGCCAGCAGCTTGGAGGTTGGAGGTGGCTACACCTTC. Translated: CASSLEVGGGYTF.

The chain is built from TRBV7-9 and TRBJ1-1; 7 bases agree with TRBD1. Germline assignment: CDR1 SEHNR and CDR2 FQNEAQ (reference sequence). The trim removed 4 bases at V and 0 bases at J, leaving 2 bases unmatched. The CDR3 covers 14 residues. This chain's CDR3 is CASSSTGMNTEAFF. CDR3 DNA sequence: TGTGCCAGCAGCTCGACAGGGATGAACACTGAAGCTTTCTTT.

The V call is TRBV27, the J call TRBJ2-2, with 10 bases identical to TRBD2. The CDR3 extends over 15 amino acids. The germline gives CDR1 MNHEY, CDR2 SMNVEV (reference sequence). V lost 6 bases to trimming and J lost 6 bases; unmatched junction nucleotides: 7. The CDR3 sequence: CASRGLAGASGELFF. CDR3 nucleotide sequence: TGTGCCAGCAGAGGGCTAGCGGGAGCGTCCGGGGAGCTGTTTTTT.

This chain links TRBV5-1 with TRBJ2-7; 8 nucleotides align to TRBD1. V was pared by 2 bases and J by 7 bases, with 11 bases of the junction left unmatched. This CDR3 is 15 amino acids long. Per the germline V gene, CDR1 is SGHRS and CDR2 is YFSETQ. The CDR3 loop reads CASSFRQGTGSEQYF. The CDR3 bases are TGCGCCAGCAGCTTCCGACAGGGGACGGGAAGTGAGCAGTACTTC.

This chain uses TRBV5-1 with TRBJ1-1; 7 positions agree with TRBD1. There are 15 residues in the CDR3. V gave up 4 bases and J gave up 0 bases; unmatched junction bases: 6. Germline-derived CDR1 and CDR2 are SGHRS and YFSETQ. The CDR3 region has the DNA TGCGCCAGCAGCCTAAAGGGACAGATGAACACTGAAGCTTTCTTT. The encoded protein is CASSLKGQMNTEAFF.

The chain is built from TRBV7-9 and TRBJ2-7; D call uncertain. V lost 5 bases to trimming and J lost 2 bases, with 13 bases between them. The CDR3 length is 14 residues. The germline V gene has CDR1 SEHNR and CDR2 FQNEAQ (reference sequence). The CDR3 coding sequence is TGTGCCAGCAGCCTAAACGGTGTTACCTACGAGCAGTACTTC. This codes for CASSLNGVTYEQYF.

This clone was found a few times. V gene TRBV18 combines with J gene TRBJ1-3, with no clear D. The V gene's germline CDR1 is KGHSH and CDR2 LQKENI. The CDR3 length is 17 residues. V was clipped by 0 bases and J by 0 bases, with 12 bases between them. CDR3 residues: CASSPPPGVYSGNTIYF. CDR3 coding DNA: TGTGCCAGCTCACCACCGCCGGGAGTGTACTCTGGAAACACCATATATTTT.

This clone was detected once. CDR3 loop: CASSRQDRGPEAFF. Written as DNA, the CDR3 is TGTGCCAGCAGCCGACAGGACAGGGGCCCTGAAGCTTTCTTT. J is TRBJ1-1 and V is TRBV7-9; 9 nucleotides align to TRBD1. CDR1 is SEHNR and CDR2 is FQNEAQ in the germline V gene (reference sequence). V shed 5 bases, J shed 6 bases, and the junction held 7 bases outside the gene matches. The CDR3 totals 14 residues.

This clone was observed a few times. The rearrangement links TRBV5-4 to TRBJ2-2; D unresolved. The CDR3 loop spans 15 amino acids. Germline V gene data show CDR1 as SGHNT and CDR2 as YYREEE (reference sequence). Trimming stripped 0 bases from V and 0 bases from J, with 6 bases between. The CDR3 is CASSLGNTNTGELFF. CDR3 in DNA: TGTGCCAGCAGCTTGGGTAACACGAACACCGGGGAGCTGTTTTTT. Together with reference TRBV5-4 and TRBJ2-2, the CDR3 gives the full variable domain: ETGVTQSPTHLIKTRGQQVTLRCSSQSGHNTVSWYQQALGQGPQFIFQYYREEENGRGNFPPRFSGLQFPNYSSELNVNALELDDSALYLCASSLGNTNTGELFFGEGSRLTVL.

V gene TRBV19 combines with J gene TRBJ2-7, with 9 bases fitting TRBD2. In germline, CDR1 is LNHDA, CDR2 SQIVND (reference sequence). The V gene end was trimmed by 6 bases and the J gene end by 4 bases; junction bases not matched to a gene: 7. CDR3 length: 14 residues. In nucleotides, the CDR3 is TGTGCCAGTAGCCCCGGGACTAGCAAGTACGAGCAGTACTTC. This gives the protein CASSPGTSKYEQYF.

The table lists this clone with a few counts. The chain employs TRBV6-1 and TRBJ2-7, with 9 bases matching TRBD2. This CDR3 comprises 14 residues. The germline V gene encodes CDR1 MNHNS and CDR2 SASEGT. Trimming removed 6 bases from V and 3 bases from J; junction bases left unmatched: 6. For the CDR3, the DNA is TGTGCCAGCAGACCCTTTAGCGGGGGCTACGAGCAGTACTTC. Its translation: CASRPFSGGYEQYF.

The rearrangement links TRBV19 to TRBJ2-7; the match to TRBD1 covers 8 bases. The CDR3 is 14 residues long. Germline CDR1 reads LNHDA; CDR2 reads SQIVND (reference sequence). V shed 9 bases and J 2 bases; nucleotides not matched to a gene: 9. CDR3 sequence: CASREDRGAYEQYF. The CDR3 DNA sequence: TGTGCCAGCAGGGAAGACAGGGGCGCCTACGAGCAGTACTTC.

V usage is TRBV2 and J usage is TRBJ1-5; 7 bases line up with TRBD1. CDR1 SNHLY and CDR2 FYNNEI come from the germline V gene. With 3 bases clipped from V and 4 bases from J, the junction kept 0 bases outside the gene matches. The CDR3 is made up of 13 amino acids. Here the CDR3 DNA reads TGTGCCAGCAGTGAGACAGGGAATCAGCCCCAGCATTTT. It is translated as CASSETGNQPQHF. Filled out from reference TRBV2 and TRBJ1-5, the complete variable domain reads EPEVTQTPSHQVTQMGQEVILRCVPISNHLYFYWYRQILGQKVEFLVSFYNNEISEKSEIFDDQFSVERPDGSNFTLKIRSTKLEDSAMYFCASSETGNQPQHFGDGTRLSIL.

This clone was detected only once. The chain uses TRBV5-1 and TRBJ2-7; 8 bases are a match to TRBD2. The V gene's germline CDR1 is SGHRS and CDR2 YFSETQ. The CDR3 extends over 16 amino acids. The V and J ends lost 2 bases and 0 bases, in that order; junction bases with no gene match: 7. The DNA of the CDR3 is TGCGCCAGCAGCTTTGGGCTAGCGGGTGGCTCCTACGAGCAGTACTTC. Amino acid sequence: CASSFGLAGGSYEQYF. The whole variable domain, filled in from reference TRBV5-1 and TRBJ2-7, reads KAGVTQTPRYLIKTRGQQVTLSCSPISGHRSVSWYQQTPGQGLQFLFEYFSETQRNKGNFPGRFSGRQFSNSRSEMNVSTLELGDSALYLCASSFGLAGGSYEQYFGPGTRLTVT.